This T cell receptor beta chain was captured by sequencing in a study of molecular identifiers for immune sequencing clone quantification. The CDR3 is made up of 15 amino acids. V lost 2 bases to trimming and J lost 5 bases, with 13 bases between them. Germline CDR1 and CDR2: MNHEY and SMNVEV (reference sequence). Bulk libraries came from a prior protocol with listed TCR primers. MiXCR, run by TCRdb on the PCR reads, gives a single entry per CDR3 protein. Among about 100,000 distinct CDR3 sequences listed, 36% were seen once. The sorting of naive CD8 T cells used the CD8+CD4-CCR7+CD45RA+ phenotype. The sample consisted of naive CD8+ T cells from blood, with Jurkat cell RNA spiked in. Subset specified: FACS-sorted CD8+CD4-CCR7+CD45RA+ naive T cells. This clonotype originated in a human donor in good health. Some libraries in this study had Jurkat cell RNA spiked in. The chain uses TRBV27 and TRBJ2-1, with D tentatively TRBD1 or TRBD2 (5 bases each). The CDR3 loop is CASSLGGRGDNEQFF. The CDR3 coding sequence is TGTGCCAGCAGTTTAGGGGGACGTGGAGACAATGAGCAGTTCTTC.